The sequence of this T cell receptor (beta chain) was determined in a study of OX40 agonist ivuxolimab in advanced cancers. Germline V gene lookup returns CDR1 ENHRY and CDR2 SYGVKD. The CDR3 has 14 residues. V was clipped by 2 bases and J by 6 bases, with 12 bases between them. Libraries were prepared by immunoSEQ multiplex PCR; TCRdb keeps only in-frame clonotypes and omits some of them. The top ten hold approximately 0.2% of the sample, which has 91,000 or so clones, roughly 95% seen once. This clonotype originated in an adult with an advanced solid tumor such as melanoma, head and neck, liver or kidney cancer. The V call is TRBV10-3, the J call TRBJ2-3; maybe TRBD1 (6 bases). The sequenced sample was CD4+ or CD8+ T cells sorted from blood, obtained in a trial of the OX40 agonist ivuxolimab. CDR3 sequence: CAISEGRGGDTQYF. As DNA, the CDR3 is TGTGCCATCAGTGAGGGCAGGGGCGGGGATACGCAGTATTTT.